This TCR beta chain was captured by sequencing in a study of blood T cell repertoires in COVID-19. Study information: There were acute and convalescent COVID-19 samples, and they came from the United States, Italy and Spain.

Produced via immunoSEQ multiplex PCR; TCRdb's table is partial and in-frame only. The sample records around 200,000 clones, 86% being singletons. This TCR was recovered from a man in his 70s with acute or convalescent COVID-19. The sample consisted of peripheral blood.

The chain's CDR3 is CASSRIAGGRHGELFF. The CDR3 DNA reads as TGTGCCAGCAGCCGAATAGCGGGGGGGCGTCACGGGGAGCTGTTTTTT. This chain joins TRBV3-1 (or the pseudogene TRBV3-2) and TRBJ2-2; 11 nucleotides agree with TRBD2. Germline CDR1 is LGHDT and CDR2 is YNNKEL (reference sequence). With 4 bases clipped from V and 7 bases from J, the junction kept 8 bases outside the gene matches. CDR3 length: 16 residues.